Listed below are T cell receptor beta chains from one sample, sequenced in a study of blood T cell repertoires in COVID-19. TCRdb's copy holds only in-frame clones and misses some; the assay was immunoSEQ multiplex PCR. Found here are 150,000 to 250,000 clones, more than 65% of them singletons; the top ten hold 6% to 8%. Sequenced material: PBMCs or T cells enriched from blood (not recorded which). All receptors derive from a man between 35 and 55 years old who had recovered from COVID-19. Each CDR3 is given with its conserved first and last residue. Each record gives: clone size, V gene, D gene, J gene, CDR3 protein, CDR3 DNA. A D gene is named only where the DNA matches it firmly. Clone sizes are given selectively: once, few, many, or a class where the clone is expanded.

-	TRBV6-5	-	TRBJ1-2	CASSPGRYGYTF	TGTGCCAGCAGCCCAGGGAGGTATGGCTACACCTTC
-	TRBV4-3	TRBD1	TRBJ1-4	CASSQDLQGAATNEKLFF	TGCGCCAGCAGCCAAGATCTACAGGGGGCTGCAACTAATGAAAAACTGTTTTTT
once	TRBV3-1/TRBV3-2	-	TRBJ2-3	CASSPTYPDTQYF	TGTGCCAGCAGTCCTACCTATCCAGATACGCAGTATTTT
-	TRBV30	-	TRBJ2-7	CAWSVGQGYEQYF	TGTGCCTGGAGTGTAGGGCAGGGCTACGAGCAGTACTTC
few	TRBV30	TRBD1	TRBJ1-2	CAWKGQGASGYTF	TGTGCCTGGAAGGGACAGGGGGCGTCGGGCTACACCTTC
-	TRBV6-5	-	TRBJ1-1	CATRGEWAEAFF	TGTGCCACCCGGGGGGAGTGGGCTGAAGCTTTCTTT
-	TRBV9	-	TRBJ2-1	CASSVWGVSYNEQFF	TGTGCCAGCAGCGTATGGGGGGTTTCCTACAATGAGCAGTTCTTC
few	TRBV3-1/TRBV3-2	TRBD1	TRBJ1-1	CASSQATGGSRTSEAFF	TGTGCCAGCAGCCAGGCGACAGGGGGATCCCGGACCTCTGAAGCTTTCTTT
-	TRBV2	TRBD1	TRBJ1-3	CASRTTGVSGNTIYF	TGTGCCAGCAGGACGACAGGGGTTTCTGGAAACACCATATATTTT
-	TRBV11-2	TRBD1	TRBJ2-1	CASSYQYRGPGYNEQFF	TGTGCCAGCAGCTACCAATACAGGGGGCCAGGGTACAATGAGCAGTTCTTC
-	TRBV7-6	TRBD2	TRBJ2-1	CASSGLGRGLINEQFF	TGTGCCAGCAGCGGCCTCGGGCGGGGGTTGATCAATGAGCAGTTCTTC
-	TRBV11-2	-	TRBJ1-5	CASSEGGNQPQHF	TGTGCCAGCAGCGAAGGGGGTAATCAGCCCCAGCATTTT
-	TRBV7-9	-	TRBJ1-2	CASSSLDKRHYGYTF	TGTGCCAGCAGCTCCCTCGACAAGCGGCACTATGGCTACACCTTC
-	TRBV24-1	TRBD1	TRBJ1-1	CATSDSQGGRTEAFF	TGTGCCACCAGTGATTCGCAAGGGGGCAGGACTGAAGCTTTCTTT
once	TRBV27	-	TRBJ1-1	CASSLYRERTEAFF	TGTGCCAGCAGTTTATACAGGGAGAGGACTGAAGCTTTCTTT
-	TRBV3-1/TRBV3-2	TRBD2	TRBJ2-1	CASSHPGLAGIQEQFF	TGTGCCAGCAGCCACCCGGGACTAGCGGGGATCCAGGAGCAGTTCTTC
once	TRBV6-6	TRBD2	TRBJ2-2	CASAGTSGWYGELFF	TGTGCCAGCGCAGGGACTAGCGGCTGGTACGGGGAGCTGTTTTTT
-	TRBV10-3	-	TRBJ1-2	CAIQVSDYGYTF	TGTGCCATACAGGTTTCTGACTATGGCTACACCTTC
-	TRBV10-2	-	TRBJ1-1	CASSSTGFWGMGTEAFF	TGCGCCAGCAGTTCAACAGGGTTTTGGGGAATGGGCACTGAAGCTTTCTTT
-	TRBV28	TRBD1	TRBJ1-1	CASSPTVRTGFPNTEAFF	TGTGCCAGCAGCCCGACCGTGAGGACAGGGTTTCCGAACACTGAAGCTTTCTTT